The subject of this entry is one T cell receptor (beta chain). The Seattle patients joined while their infection was active and were tracked longitudinally afterward. The CDR3 is 16 residues long. Germline V gene data show CDR1 as MGHDK and CDR2 as SYGVNS. Trimming stripped 7 bases from V and 0 bases from J, with 13 bases between. This sample was taken from a study of blood T cell repertoires in COVID-19. At the level of the study: The United States, Italy and Spain were the sources of the acute and convalescent COVID-19 samples. T cells, B-cell-depleted T cells, or PBMCs provided the cDNA or gDNA that served as material.

Original data processing: Estimates of nucleated cell counts were drawn from the amplification of reference gene primers. Produced via immunoSEQ multiplex PCR; TCRdb's table is partial and in-frame only. That table is the source of V, J and clone size, and D and trimming were worked out from the DNA. The sample holds about 150,000 clones, about 76% seen once. Sequencing was carried out using peripheral blood. The TCR was taken from a woman aged 65 to 85 with COVID-19, enrolled during active disease. The chain joins TRBV25-1 to TRBJ2-6, with TRBD1 as a possible D gene (6 bases). In DNA form, the CDR3 reads TGTGCCAGCACCCAGACAGGTAGCTCTGGGGCCAACGTCCTGACTTTC. Protein: CASTQTGSSGANVLTF.